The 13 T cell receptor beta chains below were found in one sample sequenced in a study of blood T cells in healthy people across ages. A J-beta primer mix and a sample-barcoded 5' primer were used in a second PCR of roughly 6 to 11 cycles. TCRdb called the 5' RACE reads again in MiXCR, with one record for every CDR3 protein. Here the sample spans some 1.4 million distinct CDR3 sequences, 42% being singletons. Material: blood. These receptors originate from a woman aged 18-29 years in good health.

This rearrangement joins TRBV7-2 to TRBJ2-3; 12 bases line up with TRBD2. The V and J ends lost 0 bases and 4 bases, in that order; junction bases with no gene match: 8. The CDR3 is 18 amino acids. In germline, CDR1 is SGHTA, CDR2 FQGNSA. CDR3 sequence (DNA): TGTGCCAGCAGCTTAGCCCCGGGACTAGCGGGCGGCCCAGATACGCAGTATTTT. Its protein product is CASSLAPGLAGGPDTQYF.

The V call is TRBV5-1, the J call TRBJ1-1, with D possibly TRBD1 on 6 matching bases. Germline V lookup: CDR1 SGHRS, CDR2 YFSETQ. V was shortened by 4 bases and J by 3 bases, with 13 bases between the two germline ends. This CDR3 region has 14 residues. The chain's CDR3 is CASSPGGQYTEAFF. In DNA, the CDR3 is TGCGCCAGCAGCCCGGGAGGACAGTACACTGAAGCTTTCTTT.

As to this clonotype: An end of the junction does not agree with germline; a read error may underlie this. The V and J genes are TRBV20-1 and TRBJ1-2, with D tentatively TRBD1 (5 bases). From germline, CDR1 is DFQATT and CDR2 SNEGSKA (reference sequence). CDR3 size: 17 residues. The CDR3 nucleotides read TGTAGTGCTAGATCACCCGGGGCAGTCACAACCCCCTATGGCTACACCTTC. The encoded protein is CSARSPGAVTTPYGYTF.

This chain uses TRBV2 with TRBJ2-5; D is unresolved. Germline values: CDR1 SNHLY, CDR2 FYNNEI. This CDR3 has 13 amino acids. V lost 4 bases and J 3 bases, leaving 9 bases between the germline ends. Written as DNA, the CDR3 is TGTGCCAGCAGTGTTCAAGATAAAGAGACCCAGTACTTC. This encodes CASSVQDKETQYF.

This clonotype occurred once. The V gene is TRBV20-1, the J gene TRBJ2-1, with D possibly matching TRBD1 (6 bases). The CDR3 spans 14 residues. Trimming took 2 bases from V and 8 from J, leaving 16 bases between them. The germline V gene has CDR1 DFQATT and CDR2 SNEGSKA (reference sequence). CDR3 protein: CSARPPWWTDEQFF. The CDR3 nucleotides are TGCAGTGCTAGACCCCCGTGGTGGACAGATGAGCAGTTCTTC.

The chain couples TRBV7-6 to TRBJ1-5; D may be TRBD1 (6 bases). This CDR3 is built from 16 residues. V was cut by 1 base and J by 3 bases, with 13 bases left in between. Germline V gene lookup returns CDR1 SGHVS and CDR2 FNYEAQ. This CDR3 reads CASSLGGAGVNQPQHF. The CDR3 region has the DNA TGTGCCAGCAGCTTAGGGGGGGCCGGTGTCAATCAGCCCCAGCATTTT.

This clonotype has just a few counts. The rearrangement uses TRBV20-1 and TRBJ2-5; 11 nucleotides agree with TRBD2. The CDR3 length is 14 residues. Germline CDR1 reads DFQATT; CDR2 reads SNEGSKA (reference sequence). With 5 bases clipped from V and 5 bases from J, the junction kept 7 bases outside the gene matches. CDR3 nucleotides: TGCAGTGCTCTTAGCGGGGGGGCTTCGGAGACCCAGTACTTC. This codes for CSALSGGASETQYF.

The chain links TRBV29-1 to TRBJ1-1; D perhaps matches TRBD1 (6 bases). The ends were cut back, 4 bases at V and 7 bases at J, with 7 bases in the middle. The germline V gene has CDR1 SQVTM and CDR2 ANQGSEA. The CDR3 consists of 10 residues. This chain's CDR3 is CSVGQDEAFF. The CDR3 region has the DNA TGCAGCGTTGGACAGGATGAAGCTTTCTTT.

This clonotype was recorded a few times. CDR3 sequence: CASRRGLDEQFF. The CDR3 nucleotides are TGCGCCAGCAGGAGGGGGTTGGATGAGCAGTTCTTC. The rearrangement uses TRBV5-1 and TRBJ2-1; perhaps TRBD1 as D (6 bases). This CDR3 has 12 residues. Per the germline V gene, CDR1 is SGHRS and CDR2 is YFSETQ. Deletions cut 5 bases from V and 8 bases from J, with 11 bases between.

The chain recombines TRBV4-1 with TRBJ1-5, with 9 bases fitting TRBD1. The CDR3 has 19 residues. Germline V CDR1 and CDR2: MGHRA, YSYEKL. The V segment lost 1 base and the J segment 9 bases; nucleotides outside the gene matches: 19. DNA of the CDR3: TGCGCCAGCAGCCAAGCTCGGCCCCTACAGGGGGCAATTTATCGGCCCCAGCATTTT. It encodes CASSQARPLQGAIYRPQHF.

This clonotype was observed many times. The CDR3 sequence is CASSGASADTQYF. The CDR3 coding sequence is TGTGCCAGCAGTGGGGCTAGTGCAGATACGCAGTATTTT. The rearrangement joins TRBV6-1 to TRBJ2-3; D not certain. The CDR3 runs 13 residues. Germline V gives CDR1 MNHNS, CDR2 SASEGT. Deletions cut 4 bases from V and 4 bases from J, with 9 bases between.

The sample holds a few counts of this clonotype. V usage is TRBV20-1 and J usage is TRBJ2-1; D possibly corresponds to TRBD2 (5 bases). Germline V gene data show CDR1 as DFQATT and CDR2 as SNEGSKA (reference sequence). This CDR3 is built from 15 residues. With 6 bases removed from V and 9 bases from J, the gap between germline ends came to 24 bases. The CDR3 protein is CSATKLGPGGTEQFF. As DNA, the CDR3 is TGCAGTGCCACTAAACTTGGGCCCGGAGGAACTGAGCAGTTCTTC.

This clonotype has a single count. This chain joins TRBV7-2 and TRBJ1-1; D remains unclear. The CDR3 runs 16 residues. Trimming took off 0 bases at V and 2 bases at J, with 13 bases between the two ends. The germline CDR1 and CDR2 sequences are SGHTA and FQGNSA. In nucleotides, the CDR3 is TGTGCCAGCAGCTTAGCAGGTTCGGGTATAAACACTGAAGCTTTCTTT. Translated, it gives CASSLAGSGINTEAFF.